Detailed here is one T cell receptor (beta chain). The sample belongs to a study of cytomegalovirus exposure and HLA in healthy donors. Per germline, CDR1 SGHNT and CDR2 YENEEA. Trimming removed 1 base from V and 1 base from J, with 11 bases in between. The length of the CDR3 is 15 residues. PCR involved 60 Vbeta and 13 Jbeta primers. Sequencing used immunoSEQ multiplex PCR; TCRdb keeps in-frame clones, though not all of them. The table lists 150,000 to 190,000 clones, roughly 82% of them singletons. The sequenced sample was PBMCs. This receptor was obtained from a woman in her forties or fifties in good health and CMV-seropositive. The chain is built from TRBV11-3 and TRBJ2-7, with a possible D match to TRBD2 (5 bases). The CDR3 DNA follows: TGTGCCAGCAGCTTAGGCTTCGGGAAATCCTACGAGCAGTACTTC. This sequence encodes CASSLGFGKSYEQYF. Full variable domain (remainder filled in from reference TRBV11-3 and TRBJ2-7): EAGVVQSPRYKIIEKKQPVAFWCNPISGHNTLYWYLQNLGQGPELLIRYENEEAVDDSQLPKDRFSAERLKGVDSTLKIQPAELGDSAVYLCASSLGFGKSYEQYFGPGTRLTVT.